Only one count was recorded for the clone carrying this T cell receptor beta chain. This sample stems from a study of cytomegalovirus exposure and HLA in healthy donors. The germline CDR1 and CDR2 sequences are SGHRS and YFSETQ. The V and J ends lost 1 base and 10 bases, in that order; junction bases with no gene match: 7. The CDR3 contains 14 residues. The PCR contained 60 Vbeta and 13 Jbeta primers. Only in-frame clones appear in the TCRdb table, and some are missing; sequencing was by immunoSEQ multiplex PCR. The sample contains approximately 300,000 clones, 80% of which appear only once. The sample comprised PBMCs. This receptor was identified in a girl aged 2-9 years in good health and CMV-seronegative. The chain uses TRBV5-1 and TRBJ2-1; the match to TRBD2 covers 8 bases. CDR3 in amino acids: CASSLRRGGGEQFF. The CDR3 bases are TGCGCCAGCAGCTTGCGCCGGGGGGGCGGGGAGCAGTTCTTC.